The clone carrying this TCR beta chain appeared a single time. TCR beta was sequenced from blood CD8+ and CD4+ T cells. The diagnostic criteria for definite or probable disease, as recently defined, were met by the patients with Susac syndrome. The CDR3 totals 14 residues. V shed 4 bases and J 0 bases; nucleotides not matched to a gene: 2. Per the germline V gene, CDR1 is LGHDT and CDR2 is YNNKEL (reference sequence). The data stem from a study of CD8 T cells in Susac syndrome. In the study overall: The Susac syndrome patients were therapy-naive, on corticosteroids, or on intravenous immunoglobulin alone at blood draw.

Random hexamers served to reverse transcribe roughly 0.5 to 1 ug RNA. TCRdb re-analysed the immunoSEQ multiplex PCR reads in MiXCR, keeping a single row per CDR3 protein. This sample has about 180,000 distinct CDR3 sequences, with around 94% found just once. This clonotype originated in a human donor with Susac syndrome. The sequenced sample was CD4+ T cells from PBMCs. V and J are TRBV3-1 and TRBJ1-1; 7 bases map to TRBD1. CDR3 coding DNA: TGTGCCAGCAGCCTGGACAGGCTGAACACTGAAGCTTTCTTT. Amino acids: CASSLDRLNTEAFF. Complete variable domain (other parts from reference TRBV3-1 and TRBJ1-1): DTAVSQTPKYLVTQMGNDKSIKCEQNLGHDTMYWYKQDSKKFLKIMFSYNNKELIINETVPNRFSPKSPDKAHLNLHINSLELGDSAVYFCASSLDRLNTEAFFGQGTRLTVV.